This TCR beta chain was sequenced during a study of blood T cells in healthy people across ages. Study overall: Researchers report that template switching captured about one barcoded beta molecule per two T cells. Findings and caveats of the study: Those diversity estimates obtained from one million T cells were thought to be underestimates. Donor CMV infection status was unknown, possibly confounding age-related changes in expanded clonotypes. The fall in TCR beta diversity per million T cells was roughly linear with age.

The CDR3 totals 15 residues. With 6 bases removed from V and 1 base from J, the gap between germline ends came to 15 bases. Germline CDR1 and CDR2: LGHNA and YSLEER. A second PCR of about 6 to 11 cycles used a sample-barcoded 5' primer and a J-beta primer mix. TCRdb re-called the 5' RACE reads through MiXCR, storing one row per CDR3 protein. Here the sample spans over 600,000 distinct CDR3 sequences, about 56% being singletons. Details on this clonotype: The antigen remains unidentified.

The source is a man aged 35 to 55 in good health. Sequenced input: blood. The V gene is TRBV4-3, the J gene TRBJ1-1; D is perhaps TRBD1 (6 bases). CDR3 residues: CASRIDLTGNTEAFF. The DNA of the CDR3 is TGCGCCAGCAGGATCGATCTGACAGGGAACACTGAAGCTTTCTTT.